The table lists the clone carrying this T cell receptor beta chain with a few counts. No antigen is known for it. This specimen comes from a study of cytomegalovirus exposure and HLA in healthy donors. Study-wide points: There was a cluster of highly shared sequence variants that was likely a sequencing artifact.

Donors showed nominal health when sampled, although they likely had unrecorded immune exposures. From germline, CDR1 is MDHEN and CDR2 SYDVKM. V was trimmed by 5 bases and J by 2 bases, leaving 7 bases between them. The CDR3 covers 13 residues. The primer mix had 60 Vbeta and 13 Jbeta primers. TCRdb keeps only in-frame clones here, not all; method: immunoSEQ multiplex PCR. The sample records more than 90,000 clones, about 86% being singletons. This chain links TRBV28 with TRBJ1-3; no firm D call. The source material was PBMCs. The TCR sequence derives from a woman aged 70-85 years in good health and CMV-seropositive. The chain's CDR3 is CASSPPPGNTIYF. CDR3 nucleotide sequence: TGTGCCAGCAGTCCCCCTCCTGGAAACACCATATATTTT. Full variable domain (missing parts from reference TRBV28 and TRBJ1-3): DVKVTQSSRYLVKRTGEKVFLECVQDMDHENMFWYRQDPGLGLRLIYFSYDVKMKEKGDIPEGYSVSREKKERFSLILESASTNQTSMYLCASSPPPGNTIYFGEGSWLTVV.